These 19 T cell receptor beta chains share one sample of origin, sequenced in a study of CD8+CD57+ T cells in acquired aplastic anemia. TCR beta VDJ and CDR3 profiles were obtained from a genomic DNA template. TCRdb reprocessed the reads with MiXCR, giving one entry per CDR3 protein. The sample comprises 150,000 to 200,000 distinct CDR3 sequences, 63% of which are singletons, and approximately 46% rests with the top ten. CD8+CD57+ cell expansion had been shown by flow cytometry in patients chosen for sequencing. The sample comprised sorted CD4+, CD8+, or CD8+CD57+ T cells (not recorded which) from PBMCs. All receptors come from a human donor with aplastic anemia.

This clonotype was detected many times. The J gene is TRBJ1-1, the V gene TRBV7-8, with D unresolved. The V end lost 4 bases, the J end lost 0 bases, and 12 bases lay between the germline ends. The CDR3 runs 15 residues. CDR1 and CDR2 from the germline V gene are SGHVS and FQNEAQ. The CDR3 nucleotides read TGTGCCAGCAGCTCCTCCATAGATATGAACACTGAAGCTTTCTTT. Protein sequence: CASSSSIDMNTEAFF. The full variable domain, rest sourced from reference TRBV7-8 and TRBJ1-1, is GAGVSQSPRYKVAKRGQDVALRCDPISGHVSLFWYQQALGQGPEFLTYFQNEAQLDKSGLPSDRFFAERPEGSVSTLKIQRTQQEDSAVYLCASSSSIDMNTEAFFGQGTRLTVV.

Points on this clonotype: One end of the junction varies from germline; a read error may be responsible. V usage is TRBV5-1 and J usage is TRBJ1-2, with D hard to call. CDR3 length equals 13 residues. Germline CDR1 reads SGHRS; CDR2 reads YFSETQ. The CDR3 coding sequence is TGTGCCAGCAGCTTGTTACGGGGTCATGGCTACACCTTC. This encodes CASSLLRGHGYTF.

V is TRBV6-4 and J is TRBJ2-3; D gene uncertain. From germline, CDR1 is MRHNA and CDR2 SNTAGT. V was clipped by 4 bases and J by 1 base, with 6 bases between them. This CDR3 has 13 residues. The CDR3 bases are TGTGCCAGCAGTGCGAAAGGCACAGATACGCAGTATTTT. The encoded protein is CASSAKGTDTQYF.

This clonotype was counted only a few times. The rearrangement joins TRBV15 to TRBJ2-1; possible D gene TRBD2, 5 bases. CDR1 LNHNV and CDR2 YYDKDF come from the germline V gene (reference sequence). The CDR3 extends over 14 amino acids. Trimming took off 0 bases at V and 6 bases at J, with 9 bases between the two ends. CDR3 region: CATSRDIGLNEQFF. For the CDR3, the DNA is TGTGCCACCAGCAGAGATATAGGACTCAATGAGCAGTTCTTC.

The CDR3 here is CASSPGPGTETQYF. The DNA of the CDR3 is TGTGCCAGCAGTCCGGGACCAGGAACGGAGACCCAGTACTTC. V and J are TRBV12-3 or TRBV12-4 and TRBJ2-5; possibly TRBD1 or TRBD2 for D (5 bases each). V gave up 5 bases and J gave up 5 bases, with 15 bases separating them. The CDR3 is made up of 14 amino acids.

The chain is built from TRBV6-1 and TRBJ2-7; 10 bases fit TRBD2. This CDR3 comprises 15 residues. Germline assignment: CDR1 MNHNS and CDR2 SASEGT. J gave up 0 bases and V 10 bases, and 9 bases lay outside the gene matches. The CDR3 DNA is TGTGCCACCTCACTAGCGGGGAGGAGCTCCTACGAGCAGTACTTC. Translating it yields CATSLAGRSSYEQYF.

The J gene is TRBJ2-7, the V gene TRBV9; D remains ambiguous. Germline V lookup: CDR1 SGDLS, CDR2 YYNGEE. The CDR3 is 14 amino acids. The V end lost 0 bases, the J end lost 1 base, and 8 bases lay between the germline ends. CDR3 nucleotides: TGTGCCAGCAGCGTAGGTGTTGCTTCCTACGAGCAGTACTTC. This codes for CASSVGVASYEQYF.

This sequence joins TRBV2 and TRBJ1-1, with D possibly being TRBD1 (6 bases). CDR1 SNHLY and CDR2 FYNNEI come from the germline V gene. CDR3 length: 13 residues. V was trimmed by 8 bases and J by 4 bases, leaving 14 bases between them. This chain's CDR3 is CASDEQGSTEAFF. Here the CDR3 DNA reads TGTGCCAGCGATGAGCAGGGGAGCACTGAAGCTTTCTTT.

The J gene is TRBJ2-7, the V gene TRBV24-1; TRBD1 matches at 7 bases. The CDR3 is 12 residues long. Germline CDR1 and CDR2: KGHDR and SFDVKD. V lost 9 bases, J lost 0 bases, and 1 base stayed unmatched. In DNA, the CDR3 is TGTGCCACCCAGGGGGACTCCTACGAGCAGTACTTC. Protein: CATQGDSYEQYF.

This clonotype came up once. V is TRBV10-3 and J is TRBJ1-2; D unclear. The V end was cut by 6 bases, the J end by 3 bases, with 17 bases between. The CDR3 has 15 residues. Germline CDR1 ENHRY, CDR2 SYGVKD. The CDR3 DNA is TGTGCCATCAGGGTCCCCTTGACGGAGGACTATGGCTACACCTTC. This translates into CAIRVPLTEDYGYTF.

The gene calls are TRBV20-1 and TRBJ2-3; 8 bases agree with TRBD1. Germline trimming cut 4 bases from V and 0 bases from J; bases unmatched to any gene: 6. Germline V gene sequence: CDR1 DFQATT, CDR2 SNEGSKA (reference sequence). The CDR3 is 15 amino acids. CDR3 loop: CSANRRQGSTDTQYF. The CDR3 coding sequence is TGCAGTGCTAACCGCCGACAGGGGAGCACAGATACGCAGTATTTT.

As concerns this clonotype: An end of the junction differs from the germline gene, which may be a read error. V is TRBV5-8 and J is TRBJ1-1; D is unclear. CDR3 length equals 13 residues. Germline assignment: CDR1 SGHTS and CDR2 YDEGEE. CDR3 nucleotides: TGTGCCAGCAGCTTGGGAGCCGGTACGGAGCAGTACTTT. Protein product: CASSLGAGTEQYF.

V and J are TRBV20-1 and TRBJ1-5, with 7 positions matching TRBD1. Germline V gene sequence: CDR1 DFQATT, CDR2 SNEGSKA (reference sequence). The CDR3 loop spans 14 amino acids. The ends lost 1 base at V and 3 bases at J; junction bases unmatched: 3. CDR3 nucleotides: TGCAGTGCTAGAGTGGGACAGTACAATCAGCCCCAGCATTTT. This gives the protein CSARVGQYNQPQHF.

The genes are TRBV15 and TRBJ1-1; a weak D match, TRBD1 (6 bases). The CDR3 runs 15 residues. Trimming shortened V by 2 bases and J by 3 bases, and 13 bases separated the two germline ends. Per germline, CDR1 LNHNV and CDR2 YYDKDF (reference sequence). CDR3 amino acids: CATSRLGGRDTEAFF. Here the CDR3 DNA reads TGTGCCACCAGCAGATTAGGGGGGCGAGACACTGAAGCTTTCTTT.

Points on this clonotype: This may be a read error, as it is one base from a much larger clone. The chain has TRBV12-3 or TRBV12-4 and TRBJ1-1, with D unresolved. This CDR3 has 14 residues. CDR3 loop: CARSFVGSNTEALF. The CDR3 region has the DNA TGTGCCCGCAGTTTTGTAGGGTCGAACACTGAAGCTCTCTTT.

The gene calls are TRBV9 and TRBJ2-3; D call uncertain. The CDR3 length is 18 residues. V was trimmed by 1 base and J by 0 bases, leaving 18 bases between them. Looked up from germline, CDR1 is SGDLS and CDR2 is YYNGEE. CDR3 bases: TGTGCCAGCAGCGTACATCCCGTAGGATGGGGAAGCACAGATACGCAGTATTTT. Encoded protein: CASSVHPVGWGSTDTQYF. Combining the CDR3 with reference TRBV9 and TRBJ2-3 gives the whole variable domain DSGVTQTPKHLITATGQRVTLRCSPRSGDLSVYWYQQSLDQGLQFLIQYYNGEERAKGNILERFSAQQFPDLHSELNLSSLELGDSALYFCASSVHPVGWGSTDTQYFGPGTRLTVL.

This clonotype was observed a handful of times. A read error may be the cause here, since a much bigger clone is one base away. The V and J genes are TRBV20-1 and TRBJ1-2; the match to TRBD1 covers 9 bases. V shed 3 bases, J shed 6 bases, and the junction held 8 bases outside the gene matches. The CDR3 is made up of 14 amino acids. CDR1 DFQATT and CDR2 SNEGSKA come from the germline V gene (reference sequence). The chain's CDR3 is CSARGDRESDGYTF. Here the CDR3 DNA reads TGCAGTGCTAGGGGGGACAGGGAGTCGGATGGCTACACCTTC.

The V gene is TRBV19, the J gene TRBJ2-3; TRBD2 matches at 12 bases. The CDR3 runs 17 residues. The V segment lost 3 bases and the J segment 3 bases; nucleotides outside the gene matches: 7. Germline loops: CDR1 LNHDA, CDR2 SQIVND (reference sequence). CDR3 amino acids: CASSILAGGPRTDTQYF. The DNA for the CDR3 is TGTGCCAGTAGTATCCTAGCGGGAGGGCCACGGACAGATACGCAGTATTTT.

This clonotype was recorded at least ten times. This chain uses TRBV5-8 with TRBJ1-2, with 9 positions matching TRBD1. Germline CDR1 reads SGHTS; CDR2 reads YDEGEE. V was pared by 4 bases and J by 2 bases, with 6 bases of the junction left unmatched. The CDR3 totals 15 residues. The CDR3 DNA reads as TGTGCCAGCAGCGGGACAGGGCGGTGGAACTATGGCTACACCTTC. Its protein product is CASSGTGRWNYGYTF.